The 30 T cell receptor beta chains in this list originate from one sample, sequenced in a study of PD-L1 blockade in urothelial cancer. Time point specified: pretreatment peripheral blood. The method was immunoSEQ multiplex PCR; TCRdb's version includes in-frame clones alone and lacks a portion of them. This table has about 85,000 clones, about 83% appearing once. This material consisted of PBMCs, taken around atezolizumab (anti-PD-L1) treatment. These receptors all come from a man aged 55 to 70 with urothelial cancer.

V and J are TRBV6-5 and TRBJ1-2; TRBD1 matches 9 bases. CDR1 and CDR2 (germline): MNHEY, SVGAGI. Unmatched junction bases numbered 8, after V lost 5 bases and J lost 4 bases. This CDR3 has 15 residues. CDR3 nucleotides: TGTGCCAGCAGTCCAACTAGGGACAGGGCCTATGGCTACACCTTC. Its translation: CASSPTRDRAYGYTF.

The V and J genes are TRBV2 and TRBJ2-3; 14 bases agree with TRBD2. CDR1 and CDR2 (germline): SNHLY, FYNNEI. J was trimmed by 4 bases and V by 8 bases; bases with no gene match: 11. This CDR3 is 17 amino acids long. In DNA, the CDR3 is TGTGCCAGCTCTCAGCCAGGGACTAGCGGGAGACCAGATACGCAGTATTTT. Translation gives CASSQPGTSGRPDTQYF.

The chain has TRBV4-3 and TRBJ2-1, with 11 bases matching TRBD2. After removal of 0 bases from V and 0 bases from J, the junction contained 7 bases not matched to a gene. The length of the CDR3 is 19 residues. Germline V CDR1 and CDR2: LGHNA, YSLEER. The CDR3 sequence: CASSQERSSGRTSYNEQFF. The CDR3 region has the DNA TGCGCCAGCAGCCAAGAAAGGTCTAGCGGGAGGACCTCCTACAATGAGCAGTTCTTC.

The chain is built from TRBV19 and TRBJ2-5; 7 bases match TRBD2. The CDR3 has 15 residues. V lost 5 bases and J lost 4; bases outside the gene matches: 10. Germline V gene sequence: CDR1 LNHDA, CDR2 SQIVND (reference sequence). The CDR3 DNA reads TGTGCCAGTAGTGCACCGGGACTACCATCAGAGACCCAGTACTTC. It is translated as CASSAPGLPSETQYF. Variable domain in full (rest from reference TRBV19 and TRBJ2-5): DGGITQSPKYLFRKEGQNVTLSCEQNLNHDAMYWYRQDPGQGLRLIYYSQIVNDFQKGDIAEGYSVSREKKESFPLTVTSAQKNPTAFYLCASSAPGLPSETQYFGPGTRLLVL.

The chain combines TRBV30 with TRBJ1-5; D might be TRBD1 (6 bases). Trimming stripped 2 bases from V and 2 bases from J, with 13 bases between. The CDR3 runs to 15 residues. From germline, CDR1 is GTSNPN and CDR2 SVGIG (reference sequence). This chain's CDR3 is CAWSRNRVGNQPQHF. CDR3 sequence (DNA): TGTGCCTGGAGTAGAAACAGGGTTGGCAATCAGCCCCAGCATTTT. The full variable domain, completed using reference TRBV30 and TRBJ1-5, is SQTIHQWPATLVQPVGSPLSLECTVEGTSNPNLYWYRQAAGRGLQLLFYSVGIGQISSEVPQNLSASRPQDRQFILSSKKLLLSDSGFYLCAWSRNRVGNQPQHFGDGTRLSIL.

The CDR3 protein is CASSRGIYSNQPQHF. CDR3 coding DNA: TGTGCCTCTAGCAGGGGGATCTATAGCAATCAGCCCCAGCATTTT. This chain joins TRBV7-2 and TRBJ1-5; 7 bases agree with TRBD1. The V gene's germline CDR1 is SGHTA and CDR2 FQGNSA. After removal of 11 bases from V and 0 bases from J, the junction contained 10 bases not matched to a gene. The CDR3 extends over 15 amino acids.

The J gene is TRBJ1-5, the V gene TRBV19; 8 bases line up with TRBD1. With 3 bases clipped from V and 3 bases from J, the junction kept 7 bases outside the gene matches. Germline V gene lookup returns CDR1 LNHDA and CDR2 SQIVND (reference sequence). This CDR3 region has 16 residues. The chain's CDR3 is CASSIHDRGFNQPQHF. CDR3 sequence (DNA): TGTGCCAGTAGTATTCATGACAGGGGTTTCAATCAGCCCCAGCATTTT.

This rearrangement joins TRBV4-2 to TRBJ2-5; 7 nucleotides agree with TRBD2. Germline trimming cut 0 bases from V and 1 base from J; bases unmatched to any gene: 5. Germline lookup yields CDR1 LGHNA and CDR2 YNFKEQ. This CDR3 is 16 amino acids long. In nucleotides, the CDR3 is TGTGCCAGCAGCCAAGACCCCCCTAGCGGCCAAGAGACCCAGTACTTC. Its translation: CASSQDPPSGQETQYF.

The J gene is TRBJ1-6, the V gene TRBV30, with D perhaps matching TRBD1 (5 bases). This CDR3 has 13 amino acids. Trimming left V 4 bases short and J 4 bases short, with 8 bases between. Germline CDR1 and CDR2: GTSNPN and SVGIG (reference sequence). The CDR3 bases are TGTGCCTGGACGGACAATTATAATTCACCCCTCCACTTT. It codes for CAWTDNYNSPLHF.

The chain employs TRBV28 and TRBJ1-1; 11 bases align to TRBD1. CDR3 size: 15 residues. Germline V lookup: CDR1 MDHEN, CDR2 SYDVKM. Trimming cost V 7 bases and J 4 bases; bases outside gene matches: 8. The CDR3: CASIEGGQGGTEAFF. Written as DNA, the CDR3 is TGTGCCAGCATCGAAGGGGGACAGGGGGGCACTGAAGCTTTCTTT.

The count of this clone is one. The J gene is TRBJ1-4, the V gene TRBV5-1; the match to TRBD1 covers 7 bases. This CDR3 region has 15 residues. V was clipped by 1 base and J by 6 bases; unmatched bases: 6. Germline V gene sequence: CDR1 SGHRS, CDR2 YFSETQ. CDR3 DNA: TGCGCCAGCAGCTTGAATGGGCAGGGGGATGAAAAACTGTTTTTT. Encoded protein: CASSLNGQGDEKLFF.

This clone has a single count. The J gene is TRBJ2-7, the V gene TRBV6-1; TRBD2 is a possible D gene (6 bases). With 7 bases removed from V and 2 bases from J, the gap between germline ends came to 18 bases. The CDR3 sequence is 15 residues long. CDR1 MNHNS and CDR2 SASEGT come from the germline V gene. CDR3 region: CASTPGELTTYEQYF. The CDR3 DNA reads as TGTGCCAGCACCCCGGGAGAACTGACGACCTACGAGCAGTACTTC.

The V gene is TRBV19, the J gene TRBJ2-1, with TRBD2 as a possible D gene (5 bases). V was shortened by 3 bases and J by 9 bases, with 12 bases between the two germline ends. Per germline, CDR1 LNHDA and CDR2 SQIVND (reference sequence). CDR3 length equals 13 residues. Here the CDR3 DNA reads TGTGCCAGTAGTATGAATCCTAGCCGTGAGCAGTTCTTC. This gives the protein CASSMNPSREQFF.

This clone was counted a single time. The chain employs TRBV4-1 and TRBJ2-1; the match to TRBD1 covers 9 bases. Germline loops: CDR1 MGHRA, CDR2 YSYEKL. The V gene end was trimmed by 4 bases and the J gene end by 1 base; junction bases not matched to a gene: 2. The CDR3 is made up of 15 amino acids. The CDR3 reads CASSPDRGSYNEQFF. The CDR3 DNA reads as TGCGCCAGCAGCCCCGACAGGGGGTCCTACAATGAGCAGTTCTTC.

The chain uses TRBV11-3 and TRBJ2-7; TRBD2 matches 7 bases. The ends lost 0 bases at V and 6 bases at J; junction bases unmatched: 2. From germline, CDR1 is SGHNT and CDR2 YENEEA. The CDR3 length is 13 residues. Here the CDR3 reads CASSLERTSEQYF. The CDR3 coding sequence is TGTGCCAGCAGCTTAGAACGGACTAGCGAGCAGTACTTC. Complete variable domain (other parts from reference TRBV11-3 and TRBJ2-7): EAGVVQSPRYKIIEKKQPVAFWCNPISGHNTLYWYLQNLGQGPELLIRYENEEAVDDSQLPKDRFSAERLKGVDSTLKIQPAELGDSAVYLCASSLERTSEQYFGPGTRLTVT.

The genes are TRBV27 and TRBJ2-1, with D perhaps TRBD2 (5 bases). The CDR3 length is 15 residues. V lost 1 base to trimming and J lost 10 bases, with 17 bases between them. Germline lookup yields CDR1 MNHEY and CDR2 SMNVEV (reference sequence). The CDR3 region is CASSLLGGPKQEQFF. The CDR3 DNA reads as TGTGCCAGCAGTTTATTGGGCGGGCCAAAGCAGGAGCAGTTCTTC.

The V gene is TRBV5-6, the J gene TRBJ2-1; 7 bases map to TRBD2. Unmatched junction bases numbered 4, after V lost 4 bases and J lost 6 bases. CDR1 SGHDT and CDR2 YYEEEE come from the germline V gene. The length of the CDR3 is 13 residues. CDR3 amino acids: CASSPGGSNEQFF. CDR3 in DNA: TGTGCCAGCAGCCCGGGGGGTTCCAATGAGCAGTTCTTC. Combining the CDR3 with reference TRBV5-6 and TRBJ2-1 gives the whole variable domain DAGVTQSPTHLIKTRGQQVTLRCSPKSGHDTVSWYQQALGQGPQFIFQYYEEEERQRGNFPDRFSGHQFPNYSSELNVNALLLGDSALYLCASSPGGSNEQFFGPGTRLTVL.

The chain combines TRBV7-9 with TRBJ1-2; 8 bases are a match to TRBD1. This CDR3 is 15 amino acids long. The germline CDR1 and CDR2 sequences are SEHNR and FQNEAQ (reference sequence). Trimming at V came to 3 bases and at J to 2 bases, leaving 5 bases not matched to a gene. CDR3 sequence reads: CASSLTGEINYGYTF. The CDR3 DNA follows: TGTGCCAGCAGCTTGACAGGGGAGATAAACTATGGCTACACCTTC.

The chain employs TRBV5-1 and TRBJ1-4, with D uncertain. In germline, CDR1 is SGHRS, CDR2 YFSETQ. V was clipped by 4 bases and J by 6 bases, with 13 bases between them. This CDR3 region has 14 residues. The CDR3 DNA sequence: TGCGCCAGCAGCCCATTGAGGGATGATGAAAAACTGTTTTTT. It translates to CASSPLRDDEKLFF.

The chain couples TRBV5-1 to TRBJ1-1; 7 bases are a match to TRBD1. Germline V gives CDR1 SGHRS, CDR2 YFSETQ. V lost 0 bases and J lost 2; bases outside the gene matches: 7. This CDR3 has 16 amino acids. The CDR3 protein is CASSLVSGGFNTEAFF. As DNA, the CDR3 is TGCGCCAGCAGCTTGGTTTCAGGGGGGTTTAACACTGAAGCTTTCTTT.

V and J are TRBV5-4 and TRBJ2-1, with D perhaps matching TRBD2 (7 bases). The CDR3 runs to 15 residues. Trimming took 0 bases from V and 2 from J, leaving 9 bases between them. Germline V gene lookup returns CDR1 SGHNT and CDR2 YYREEE (reference sequence). CDR3 region: CASSLGGGAYNEQFF. CDR3 nucleotides: TGTGCCAGCAGCTTGGGGGGGGGCGCCTACAATGAGCAGTTCTTC. The full variable domain, rest sourced from reference TRBV5-4 and TRBJ2-1, is ETGVTQSPTHLIKTRGQQVTLRCSSQSGHNTVSWYQQALGQGPQFIFQYYREEENGRGNFPPRFSGLQFPNYSSELNVNALELDDSALYLCASSLGGGAYNEQFFGPGTRLTVL.

This clone occurred a few times. V usage is TRBV7-2 and J usage is TRBJ2-2, with D possibly matching TRBD2 (7 bases). The CDR3 runs to 15 residues. The ends were cut back, 4 bases at V and 5 bases at J, with 14 bases in the middle. The germline V gene encodes CDR1 SGHTA and CDR2 FQGNSA. The CDR3 bases are TGTGCCAGCAGCTCACTTGGGGGGGCTACCGGGGAGCTGTTTTTT. Translating gives CASSSLGGATGELFF.

The CDR3 spells CASSIFSANTGELFF. In DNA, the CDR3 is TGTGCCAGTAGTATCTTCTCGGCGAACACCGGGGAGCTGTTTTTT. This chain connects TRBV19 to TRBJ2-2; D is uncertain. The ends were cut back, 3 bases at V and 0 bases at J, with 8 bases in the middle. This CDR3 has 15 residues. CDR1 is LNHDA, CDR2 SQIVND, per germline (reference sequence).

Written as DNA, the CDR3 is TGTGCCAGCAGCCCCCAAAGGGGATCCTATGAGCAGTTCTTC. As protein: CASSPQRGSYEQFF. The chain carries TRBV7-3 and TRBJ2-1, with D maybe TRBD1 (5 bases). This CDR3 is built from 14 residues. Trimming cost V 5 bases and J 8 bases, with 16 bases left between them. Per germline, CDR1 SGHTA and CDR2 FQGTGA. The whole variable domain, remainder taken from reference TRBV7-3 and TRBJ2-1, is GAGVSQTPSNKVTEKGKYVELRCDPISGHTALYWYRQSLGQGPEFLIYFQGTGAADDSGLPNDRFFAVRPEGSVSTLKIQRTERGDSAVYLCASSPQRGSYEQFFGPGTRLTVL.

This clone was recorded once. The junction and the germline gene differ at one end; a read error may be behind it. The chain couples TRBV10-3 to TRBJ2-7, with 7 positions matching TRBD2. The CDR3 loop spans 12 amino acids. From germline, CDR1 is ENHRY and CDR2 SYGVKD. The CDR3 spells CAISGQRDAPHF. The DNA for the CDR3 is TGTGCCATCAGTGGCCAGCGGGACGCACCTCACTTC.

The chain employs TRBV4-1 and TRBJ1-1; D gene unclear. CDR3 size: 13 residues. In germline, CDR1 is MGHRA, CDR2 YSYEKL. The germline V and J ends were trimmed by 5 bases and 1 base, with 8 bases remaining between them. The CDR3 region is CASSSRQNTEAFF. The CDR3 DNA reads as TGCGCCAGCAGCAGCCGTCAGAACACTGAAGCTTTCTTT.

The V and J genes are TRBV2 and TRBJ2-2; tentative D call: TRBD1 (5 bases). In germline, CDR1 is SNHLY, CDR2 FYNNEI. V was shortened by 4 bases and J by 1 base, with 10 bases between the two germline ends. The CDR3 extends over 15 amino acids. DNA for the CDR3: TGTGCCAGCAGTGTAATGACAGAGAACACCGGGGAGCTGTTTTTT. Amino acids: CASSVMTENTGELFF.

The J gene is TRBJ2-7, the V gene TRBV7-9, with TRBD1 matching 9 bases. There are 16 residues in the CDR3. In germline, CDR1 is SEHNR, CDR2 FQNEAQ (reference sequence). J gave up 0 bases and V 4 bases, and 7 bases lay outside the gene matches. CDR3 bases: TGTGCCAGCAGCTCCTTGGGACAGGGAAGCTCCTACGAGCAGTACTTC. Translation gives CASSSLGQGSSYEQYF.

The chain carries TRBV9 and TRBJ1-4, with 7 nucleotides matching TRBD1. The CDR3 extends over 14 amino acids. Looked up from germline, CDR1 is SGDLS and CDR2 is YYNGEE. V trimming: 0 bases; J trimming: 7 bases; junction bases outside the gene matches: 3. The CDR3 DNA reads as TGTGCCAGCAGCGTAGGGTCAGGGGGTGAAAAACTGTTTTTT. Protein sequence: CASSVGSGGEKLFF.

The chain joins TRBV4-1 to TRBJ1-2; 9 nucleotides match TRBD1. Germline V gene data show CDR1 as MGHRA and CDR2 as YSYEKL. CDR3 length: 16 residues. With 5 bases clipped from V and 7 bases from J, the junction kept 14 bases outside the gene matches. The CDR3 DNA reads as TGCGCCAGCAGCAAAAGAAGGGACAGGGAAGAACCTGGCTACACCTTC. This encodes CASSKRRDREEPGYTF.